A single sample gave rise to the 22 T cell receptor beta chains below, sequenced in a study of shared clonotypes between healthy human individuals (dated by TCRdb to the early 2020s). Libraries were built with the immunoSEQ multiplex PCR assay. Held by TCRdb, this immuneACCESS table contains in-frame sequences only and omits some clones. Under half of the omission traces to an unresolved V gene where checked; the cause of the rest is unknown. The sample table lists approximately 2.1 million clones, more than 85% of them with a count of one. The top ten clonotypes cover about 0.39% of the sample. Sequencing used naive CD4+ T cells from PBMCs. This specimen's cell subset or site label, interpreted: CD45RA+ positively selected. The receptors derive from a man between 18 and 29 years old in good health. Some clones in this sample may be carry-over from other donors' samples.

The J gene is TRBJ1-2, the V gene TRBV5-4, with TRBD1 identical over 8 bases. J gave up 5 bases and V 4 bases, and 4 bases lay outside the gene matches. This CDR3 is built from 13 residues. In germline, CDR1 is SGHNT, CDR2 YYREEE (reference sequence). In nucleotides, the CDR3 is TGTGCCAGCAGCCTTAGACAGGGGTATGGCTACACCTTC. This gives the protein CASSLRQGYGYTF.

The chain combines TRBV5-8 with TRBJ2-7; 7 nucleotides match TRBD1. V lost 0 bases and J lost 3; bases outside the gene matches: 6. Germline loops: CDR1 SGHTS, CDR2 YDEGEE. This CDR3 has 15 residues. The CDR3 nucleotides are TGTGCCAGCAGCTTGGGGGACAGCTCATTCTACGAGCAGTACTTC. Its translation is CASSLGDSSFYEQYF.

As regards this clone: At the DNA level, this CDR3 is encoded by other sequences in the same sample as well. The CDR3 protein is CAWSVAGEKLFF. CDR3 bases: TGTGCCTGGTCGGTGGCGGGTGAAAAACTGTTTTTT. The chain is built from TRBV30 and TRBJ1-4; no reliable D call. Germline V gene lookup returns CDR1 GTSNPN and CDR2 SVGIG (reference sequence). CDR3 size: 12 residues. Trimming removed 5 bases from V and 7 bases from J, with 11 bases in between.

The rearrangement joins TRBV27 to TRBJ2-7; TRBD2 might be the D (6 bases). Germline CDR1 is MNHEY and CDR2 is SMNVEV (reference sequence). There are 18 residues in the CDR3. V was shortened by 6 bases and J by 0 bases, with 24 bases between the two germline ends. The CDR3 sequence: CASSPYLLAGLSSYEQYF. The CDR3 nucleotides are TGTGCCAGCAGCCCCTATTTGTTGGCGGGACTGAGCTCCTACGAGCAGTACTTC.

This clone was picked up one time. V gene TRBV6-1 combines with J gene TRBJ2-7, with TRBD1 as a possible D gene (6 bases). V was shortened by 3 bases and J by 3 bases, with 12 bases between the two germline ends. This CDR3 region has 14 residues. CDR1 and CDR2 (germline): MNHNS, SASEGT. CDR3 sequence: CASSDTDSFYEQYF. The CDR3, as DNA: TGTGCCAGCAGTGATACGGACAGCTTCTACGAGCAGTACTTC.

The genes are TRBV11-2 and TRBJ1-2; D remains ambiguous. The CDR3 consists of 15 residues. V lost 5 bases and J lost 4, with 17 bases in between. Germline V gives CDR1 SGHAT, CDR2 FQNNGV. The CDR3 nucleotides are TGTGCCAGCAGCCAAGAACGGGTCGTGAGCTATGGCTACACCTTC. Translated, it gives CASSQERVVSYGYTF.

The genes are TRBV10-1 and TRBJ2-1; the D gene is possibly TRBD2 (5 bases). The CDR3 consists of 11 residues. Germline CDR1 reads WNHNN; CDR2 reads SYGVQD (reference sequence). With 11 bases removed from V and 15 bases from J, the gap between germline ends came to 20 bases. CDR3 DNA sequence: TGCGCCGTACTAGAAGGCACGCTTGGGTTCTTC. This encodes CAVLEGTLGFF.

The chain links TRBV6-5 to TRBJ1-5; TRBD1 might be the D (5 bases). The CDR3 consists of 14 residues. V was clipped by 6 bases and J by 6 bases, with 15 bases between them. CDR1 and CDR2 from the germline V gene are MNHEY and SVGAGI. CDR3: CASSTRAGTQPQHF. CDR3 nucleotides: TGTGCCAGCAGCACCCGGGCAGGGACTCAGCCCCAGCATTTT.

The CDR3 sequence: CASSPTGKGEKLFF. DNA of the CDR3: TGTGCCAGCTCACCTACAGGGAAGGGTGAAAAACTGTTTTTT. This chain links TRBV18 with TRBJ1-4; perhaps TRBD1 as D (6 bases). There are 14 residues in the CDR3. Germline V gives CDR1 KGHSH, CDR2 LQKENI. Deletions cut 3 bases from V and 7 bases from J, with 12 bases between.

The chain recombines TRBV4-1 with TRBJ2-6; D is unclear. The CDR3 is made up of 16 amino acids. Trimming took off 3 bases at V and 0 bases at J, with 9 bases between the two ends. The germline gives CDR1 MGHRA, CDR2 YSYEKL. The CDR3 loop is CASSQPGLSGANVLTF. CDR3 in DNA: TGCGCCAGCAGCCAGCCAGGCCTCTCTGGGGCCAACGTCCTGACTTTC.

The chain has TRBV25-1 and TRBJ1-2, with a tentative D call TRBD1 (5 bases). CDR3 length: 14 residues. Per germline, CDR1 MGHDK and CDR2 SYGVNS. Trimming took 4 bases from V and 6 from J, leaving 15 bases between them. CDR3 protein: CASSVHGGTDGYTF. As DNA, the CDR3 is TGTGCCAGCAGTGTCCATGGAGGGACCGATGGCTACACCTTC.

The chain combines TRBV18 with TRBJ1-1, with 7 bases lining up with TRBD1. The germline gives CDR1 KGHSH, CDR2 LQKENI. The CDR3 is 12 residues long. Trimming took 4 bases from V and 6 from J; bases not matched to a gene: 2. The CDR3 loop is CASSLRGSEAFF. CDR3 DNA sequence: TGTGCCAGCTCACTCAGGGGGTCTGAAGCTTTCTTT. The full variable domain, its missing parts supplied by reference TRBV18 and TRBJ1-1, is NAGVMQNPRHLVRRRGQEARLRCSPMKGHSHVYWYRQLPEEGLKFMVYLQKENIIDESGMPKERFSAEFPKEGPSILRIQQVVRGDSAAYFCASSLRGSEAFFGQGTRLTVV.

The chain couples TRBV5-1 to TRBJ2-1; TRBD2 is a possible D gene (7 bases). V was pared by 2 bases and J by 3 bases, with 15 bases between. The germline CDR1 and CDR2 sequences are SGHRS and YFSETQ. The CDR3 sequence is 16 residues long. The CDR3 loop reads CASSLGGGSHYNEQFF. Written as DNA, the CDR3 is TGCGCCAGCAGCTTAGGGGGAGGGAGCCACTACAATGAGCAGTTCTTC.

This clone was seen a single time. V gene TRBV6-1 combines with J gene TRBJ1-3; no firm D call. This CDR3 contains 15 residues. V shed 5 bases and J shed 0 bases, with 11 bases lying between them. Germline V gene lookup returns CDR1 MNHNS and CDR2 SASEGT. Here the CDR3 reads CASSPAPYSGNTIYF. The CDR3 DNA is TGTGCCAGCAGTCCTGCACCCTACTCTGGAAACACCATATATTTT.

As regards this clone: Within the sample, other DNA sequences also encode this same CDR3. V is TRBV6-5 and J is TRBJ1-2, with D unresolved. With 2 bases removed from V and 1 base from J, the gap between germline ends came to 5 bases. Germline CDR1 reads MNHEY; CDR2 reads SVGAGI. CDR3 length: 13 residues. CDR3 bases: TGTGCCAGCAGTTACGACGGTAACTATGGCTACACCTTC. Its translation: CASSYDGNYGYTF.

This clone was detected only a few times. The chain carries TRBV29-1 and TRBJ2-2, with 11 bases aligning to TRBD2. There are 16 residues in the CDR3. The germline V gene encodes CDR1 SQVTM and CDR2 ANQGSEA. V lost 6 bases and J lost 6; bases outside the gene matches: 12. CDR3 in DNA: TGCAGCGTAGCCAGACTAGCGGGGAACATCGCCGGGGAGCTGTTTTTT. Translation: CSVARLAGNIAGELFF.

This chain links TRBV5-6 with TRBJ1-2, with D perhaps matching TRBD1 (5 bases). From germline, CDR1 is SGHDT and CDR2 YYEEEE. The CDR3 covers 15 residues. V dropped 3 bases and J dropped 8 bases, with 20 bases sitting between them. CDR3 sequence: CASSSQGRREEGYTF. The CDR3 DNA sequence: TGTGCCAGCAGCTCGCAGGGACGCCGGGAAGAAGGCTACACCTTC.

The V gene is TRBV2, the J gene TRBJ2-5, with 8 bases fitting TRBD2. Germline V gene sequence: CDR1 SNHLY, CDR2 FYNNEI. CDR3 length: 14 residues. Trimming cost V 7 bases and J 5 bases; bases outside gene matches: 9. The CDR3, as DNA: TGTGCCAGCATGATTTCGGCTAGCGGGGAGACCCAGTACTTC. Its translation is CASMISASGETQYF.

J is TRBJ1-1 and V is TRBV5-1; 8 positions match TRBD1. The CDR3 loop spans 15 amino acids. V lost 4 bases, J lost 1 base, and 6 bases stayed unmatched. Germline CDR1 is SGHRS and CDR2 is YFSETQ. In DNA form, the CDR3 reads TGCGCCAGCAGCCGAACCGGGACAGGGAACACTGAAGCTTTCTTT. Its protein product is CASSRTGTGNTEAFF.

The V gene is TRBV6-6, the J gene TRBJ1-2; D ambiguous. Germline V lookup: CDR1 MNHNY, CDR2 SVGAGI (reference sequence). The germline V and J ends were trimmed by 0 bases and 11 bases, with 13 bases remaining between them. CDR3 length: 13 amino acids. The CDR3 DNA sequence: TGTGCCAGCAGTTACTCGATTGGGCCCCCATACACCTTC. Amino acids: CASSYSIGPPYTF.

The chain recombines TRBV6-1 with TRBJ1-1; D call uncertain. V shed 5 bases and J shed 1 base, with 5 bases lying between them. Germline V gives CDR1 MNHNS, CDR2 SASEGT. The CDR3 contains 12 residues. CDR3 DNA sequence: TGTGCCAGCAGTTATTGGAACACTGAAGCTTTCTTT. This sequence encodes CASSYWNTEAFF.

Of note for this clone: Within the sample, other DNA sequences also encode this same CDR3. The chain combines TRBV7-2 with TRBJ2-5, with no clear D. This CDR3 is built from 13 residues. The V gene's germline CDR1 is SGHTA and CDR2 FQGNSA. The V end was cut by 5 bases, the J end by 3 bases, with 10 bases between. The chain's CDR3 is CASSPGGEETQYF. For the CDR3, the DNA is TGTGCCAGCAGCCCCGGCGGAGAAGAGACCCAGTACTTC.